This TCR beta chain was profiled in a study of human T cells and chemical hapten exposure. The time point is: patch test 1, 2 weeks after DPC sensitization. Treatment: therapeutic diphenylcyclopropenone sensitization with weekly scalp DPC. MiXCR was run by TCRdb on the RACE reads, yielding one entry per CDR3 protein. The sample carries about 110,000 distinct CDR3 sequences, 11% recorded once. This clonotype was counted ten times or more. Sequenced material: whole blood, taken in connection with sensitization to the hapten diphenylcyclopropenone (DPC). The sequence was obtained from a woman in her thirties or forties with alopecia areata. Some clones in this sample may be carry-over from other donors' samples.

CDR3 nucleotide sequence: TGTGCCAGCAGTGTTTACCGGGACAGGGGGCTAGAGGATCAGCCCCAGCATTTT. It is translated as CASSVYRDRGLEDQPQHF. J is TRBJ1-5 and V is TRBV2, with 12 bases that match TRBD1. The CDR3 length is 18 residues. Germline V gene lookup returns CDR1 SNHLY and CDR2 FYNNEI. The V gene end was trimmed by 4 bases and the J gene end by 5 bases; junction bases not matched to a gene: 12.